Listed below are T cell receptor beta chains from one sample, sequenced in a study of blood T cell repertoires in COVID-19. The protocol was immunoSEQ multiplex PCR, while the TCRdb copy is restricted to in-frame clones and leaves out a portion. Found here are around 260,000 clones, around 83% of them singletons; the top ten hold less than 4%. The sample was peripheral blood. These receptors all come from a man aged 18 to 30 with active or convalescent COVID-19. Each CDR3 is given with its conserved first and last residue. D genes are given only for firm matches. Part of the rows lack a size; the others show once, few, many or a class for expanded clones.

J: TRBJ1-5; D: .; size: .; V: TRBV9; DNA: TGTGCCAGCGGAGACAGTACAAATCAGCCCCAGCATTTT; CDR3: CASGDSTNQPQHF
J: TRBJ1-1; D: .; size: .; V: TRBV6-5; DNA: TGTGCCAGCAGTTACTCGTTAAATCGGTTAAACACTGAAGCTTTCTTT; CDR3: CASSYSLNRLNTEAFF
J: TRBJ1-4; D: .; size: .; V: TRBV3-1/TRBV3-2; DNA: TGTGCCAGCAGCCGCAGTCGGGGTAAACTGTTTTTT; CDR3: CASSRSRGKLFF
J: TRBJ2-2; D: .; size: .; V: TRBV21-1; DNA: TGTGCCAGCAGCAAAAAAGACAGGACCGGGGAGCTGTTTTTT; CDR3: CASSKKDRTGELFF
J: TRBJ2-3; D: TRBD1; size: .; V: TRBV24-1; DNA: TGTGCCACCAGTGATTTTGACAGGGATGCAGATACGCAGTATTTT; CDR3: CATSDFDRDADTQYF
J: TRBJ1-3; D: .; size: .; V: TRBV4-2; DNA: TGTGCCAGCAGCCCGGAGGCCACTTACTCTGGAAACACCATATATTTT; CDR3: CASSPEATYSGNTIYF
J: TRBJ2-4; D: TRBD1; size: .; V: TRBV30; DNA: TGTGCCTGGAGAGGACAGGGTAGGAACATTCAGTACTTC; CDR3: CAWRGQGRNIQYF
J: TRBJ1-5; D: .; size: .; V: TRBV5-3; DNA: TGTGCCAGAAGCTTCGATCAGCCCCAGCATTTT; CDR3: CARSFDQPQHF
J: TRBJ1-2; D: TRBD1; size: .; V: TRBV24-1; DNA: TGTGCCACCAGTGATTTAGACAGGGGACATGGCTACACCTTC; CDR3: CATSDLDRGHGYTF
J: TRBJ1-1; D: .; size: .; V: TRBV7-9; DNA: TGTGCCAGCAGCTTAACAGGGAGTAGGACTGAAGCTTTCTTT; CDR3: CASSLTGSRTEAFF
J: TRBJ2-5; D: .; size: .; V: TRBV12-3/TRBV12-4; DNA: TGTGCCAGCAGTCCCCCCTCCGAGACCCAGTACTTC; CDR3: CASSPPSETQYF
J: TRBJ1-4; D: TRBD1; size: .; V: TRBV11-2; DNA: TGTGCCAGCAGCTTCTTCGGACAGGGGGCTGCAACTAATGAAAAACTGTTTTTT; CDR3: CASSFFGQGAATNEKLFF
J: TRBJ2-3; D: TRBD2; size: .; V: TRBV19; DNA: TGTGCCAGTCTTGGGGCGGGAGAGGGATCAGATACGCAGTATTTT; CDR3: CASLGAGEGSDTQYF
J: TRBJ1-2; D: TRBD1; size: few; V: TRBV5-1; DNA: TGCGCCAGCAGCTTACAGGGGGCGGGAGCCTATGGCTACACCTTC; CDR3: CASSLQGAGAYGYTF
J: TRBJ1-2; D: .; size: .; V: TRBV30; DNA: TGTGCCTGGAGTAGGCCCGGGGAAGGATATGGCTACACCTTC; CDR3: CAWSRPGEGYGYTF
J: TRBJ1-1; D: TRBD1; size: .; V: TRBV11-3; DNA: TGTGCCAGCAGGGGACAGACGGACACTGAAGCTTTCTTT; CDR3: CASRGQTDTEAFF
J: TRBJ2-7; D: .; size: few; V: TRBV7-8; DNA: TGTGCCAGCAGCTACTTCTACGAGCAGTACTTC; CDR3: CASSYFYEQYF
J: TRBJ1-1; D: TRBD1; size: .; V: TRBV11-2; DNA: TGTGCCAGCAGCTTAGGCAGGGGGTTAGGCACTGAAGCTTTCTTT; CDR3: CASSLGRGLGTEAFF
J: TRBJ1-2; D: .; size: once; V: TRBV19; DNA: TGTGCCAGTAGTATAGTACAGAACAACTATGGCTACACCTTC; CDR3: CASSIVQNNYGYTF
J: TRBJ2-7; D: .; size: .; V: TRBV1; DNA: TGCACCAGCAGCCAAGTGGCGGGACTAGCTGGGAACGAGCAGTACTTC; CDR3: CTSSQVAGLAGNEQYF
J: TRBJ2-5; D: TRBD1; size: .; V: TRBV5-6; DNA: TGTGCCAGCAGCTTGCGTGTCTGGGGACAGCAAGAGACCCAGTACTTC; CDR3: CASSLRVWGQQETQYF
J: TRBJ2-5; D: .; size: .; V: TRBV9; DNA: TGTGCCAGCAGCCCCACGGGGCAAGAGACCCAGTACTTC; CDR3: CASSPTGQETQYF
J: TRBJ2-3; D: TRBD2; size: .; V: TRBV11-2; DNA: TGTGCCAGCAGCTTAGGGGGACTAGGGACAGATACGCAGTATTTT; CDR3: CASSLGGLGTDTQYF
J: TRBJ2-1; D: TRBD2; size: many; V: TRBV6-5; DNA: TGTGCCAGCAGTTACAGGGGGACTAGCGGGAGTGATGAGCAGTTCTTC; CDR3: CASSYRGTSGSDEQFF
J: TRBJ2-5; D: .; size: .; V: TRBV5-1; DNA: TGCGCCAGCAGCCCGGGTCCAGAACAAGAGACCCAGTACTTC; CDR3: CASSPGPEQETQYF
J: TRBJ1-6; D: TRBD1; size: .; V: TRBV7-9; DNA: TGTGCCAGCAGCCCTTTACGGACAGGAAATTCACCCCTCCACTTT; CDR3: CASSPLRTGNSPLHF
J: TRBJ2-2; D: .; size: .; V: TRBV24-1; DNA: TGTGCCACGGGTAGAGGGGGTAGGGGCGCGAACACCGGGGAGCTGTTTTTT; CDR3: CATGRGGRGANTGELFF
J: TRBJ2-7; D: .; size: .; V: TRBV19; DNA: TGTGCCAGTAGTCGGGGATTTACCTACGAGCAGTACTTC; CDR3: CASSRGFTYEQYF
J: TRBJ2-2; D: .; size: once; V: TRBV11-2; DNA: TGTGCCAGCAGCCCCGGGAAAAGCAGCTCCACCGGGGAGCTGTTTTTT; CDR3: CASSPGKSSSTGELFF
J: TRBJ2-5; D: TRBD2; size: .; V: TRBV10-3; DNA: TGTGCCATCAAGCGAGATCTAGGACTAGCGGGGGAGGAGACCCAGTACTTC; CDR3: CAIKRDLGLAGEETQYF
J: TRBJ2-7; D: TRBD2; size: .; V: TRBV20-1; DNA: TGCAGTGCTAGTGAAAACCCCGGGACTAGCTACGAGCAGTACTTC; CDR3: CSASENPGTSYEQYF
J: TRBJ1-3; D: TRBD1; size: .; V: TRBV9; DNA: TGTGCCAGCAGCGCACAAACAGGGGCTGGAAACACCATATATTTT; CDR3: CASSAQTGAGNTIYF
J: TRBJ1-1; D: .; size: once; V: TRBV6-4; DNA: TGTGCCAGCAGTGAGGGCGGGGGACAACGGGCTTTCTTT; CDR3: CASSEGGGQRAFF
J: TRBJ1-1; D: TRBD1; size: .; V: TRBV4-3; DNA: TGCGCCAGCAGCCAAGGCGGGACAGTGGGGAAGACTGAAGCTTTCTTT; CDR3: CASSQGGTVGKTEAFF
J: TRBJ2-3; D: .; size: .; V: TRBV29-1; DNA: TGCAGCGTTCAACCCGTCCTTAGGACTCGCTACACAGATACGCAGTATTTT; CDR3: CSVQPVLRTRYTDTQYF
J: TRBJ1-5; D: .; size: .; V: TRBV30; DNA: TGTGCCTGGAGTGGAGCAAGCAAGCAGCCCCAGCATTTT; CDR3: CAWSGASKQPQHF
J: TRBJ1-1; D: .; size: .; V: TRBV11-2; DNA: TGTGCCAGCAGCTTAGGACTCATGAACACTGAAGCTTTCTTT; CDR3: CASSLGLMNTEAFF
J: TRBJ2-3; D: .; size: .; V: TRBV5-6; DNA: TGTGCCAGCAGCCTCGTAACAGATACGCAGTATTTT; CDR3: CASSLVTDTQYF
J: TRBJ2-7; D: .; size: few; V: TRBV2; DNA: TGTGCCAGCAGTGCGGGAGAGCAGTACTTC; CDR3: CASSAGEQYF